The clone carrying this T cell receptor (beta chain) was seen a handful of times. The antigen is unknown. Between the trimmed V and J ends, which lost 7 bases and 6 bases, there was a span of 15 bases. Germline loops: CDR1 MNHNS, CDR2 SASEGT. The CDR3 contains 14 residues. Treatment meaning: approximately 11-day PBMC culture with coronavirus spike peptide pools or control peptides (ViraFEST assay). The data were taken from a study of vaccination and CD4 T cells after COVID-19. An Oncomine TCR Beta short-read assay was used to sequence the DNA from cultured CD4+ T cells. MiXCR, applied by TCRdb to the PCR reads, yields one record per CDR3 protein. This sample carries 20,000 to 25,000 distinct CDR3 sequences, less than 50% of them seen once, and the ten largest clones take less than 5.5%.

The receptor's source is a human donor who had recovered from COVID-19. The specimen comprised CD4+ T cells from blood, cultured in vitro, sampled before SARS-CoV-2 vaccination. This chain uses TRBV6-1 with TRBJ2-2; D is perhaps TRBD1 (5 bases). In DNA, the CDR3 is TGTGCCAGCATCAAGGCCCAGGGATCCGGGGAGCTGTTTTTT. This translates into CASIKAQGSGELFF.